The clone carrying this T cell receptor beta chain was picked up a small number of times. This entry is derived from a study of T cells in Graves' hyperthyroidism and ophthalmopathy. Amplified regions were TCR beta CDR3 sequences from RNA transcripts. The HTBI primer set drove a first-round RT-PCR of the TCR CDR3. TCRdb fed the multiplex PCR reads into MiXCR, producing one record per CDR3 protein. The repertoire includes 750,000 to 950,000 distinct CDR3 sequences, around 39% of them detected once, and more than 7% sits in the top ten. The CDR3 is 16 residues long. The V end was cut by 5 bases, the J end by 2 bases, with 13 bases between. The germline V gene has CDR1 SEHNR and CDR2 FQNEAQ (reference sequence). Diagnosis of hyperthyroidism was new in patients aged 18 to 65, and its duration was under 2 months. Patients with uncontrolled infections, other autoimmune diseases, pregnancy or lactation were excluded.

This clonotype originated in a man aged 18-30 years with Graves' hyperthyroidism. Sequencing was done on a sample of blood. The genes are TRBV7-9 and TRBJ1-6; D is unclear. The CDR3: CASSQDRTAYNSPLHF. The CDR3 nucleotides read TGTGCCAGCAGCCAAGATCGAACAGCCTATAATTCACCCCTCCACTTT.